Below are 2 T cell receptor beta chains sequenced from a single sample in a study of chemoradiotherapy in HPV16-positive cancers. Data came from immunoSEQ multiplex PCR; TCRdb stores just in-frame clones and leaves some out. The sample consists of 25,000 to 35,000 clones, roughly 86% of them appearing once. The material sequenced was blood, taken from a patient who underwent chemoradiotherapy. The receptors were gathered from a human donor with HPV-associated anogenital cancer.

The chain couples TRBV4-1 to TRBJ1-4; D may be TRBD1 (6 bases). The CDR3 extends over 17 amino acids. Germline values: CDR1 MGHRA, CDR2 YSYEKL. V lost 0 bases and J 0 bases, leaving 11 bases between the germline ends. The CDR3, as DNA: TGCGCCAGCAGCCAAGATCGGGACACGGCAACTAATGAAAAACTGTTTTTT. This sequence encodes CASSQDRDTATNEKLFF.

V usage is TRBV11-2 and J usage is TRBJ2-5; a possible D gene is TRBD1 (7 bases). Trimming left V 4 bases short and J 4 bases short, with 16 bases between. The CDR3 is 15 amino acids. Looked up from germline, CDR1 is SGHAT and CDR2 is FQNNGV. The CDR3 sequence is CASSYGQVEGETQYF. DNA of the CDR3: TGTGCCAGCAGCTATGGACAGGTGGAGGGAGAGACCCAGTACTTC.